Below are 5 T cell receptor beta chains sequenced from a single sample in a study of CD8 T cells in ankylosing spondylitis. Whole-study results and caveats: Ankylosing spondylitis blood appeared to be characterized by a TCR beta motif of eight highly homologous variants.

No antigen has been assigned to these receptors. A single record per CDR3 protein comes from TCRdb applying MiXCR to the 5' RACE reads. The sample has around 890,000 distinct CDR3 sequences, about 12% seen once. Sequencing input: blood, either unsorted or a sorted T cell fraction (not recorded which). Receptors were obtained from a male donor with ankylosing spondylitis.

This clonotype was seen a handful of times. The chain joins TRBV7-2 to TRBJ1-3; TRBD1 is a possible D gene (5 bases). Per the germline V gene, CDR1 is SGHTA and CDR2 is FQGNSA. V lost 2 bases, J lost 3 bases, and 8 bases lay in between. This CDR3 is 14 amino acids long. The CDR3 is CASSLFQGGNTIYF. The CDR3 nucleotides are TGTGCCAGCAGCTTATTTCAGGGTGGAAACACCATATATTTT.

J is TRBJ2-3 and V is TRBV7-2; D not resolved. The CDR3 consists of 14 residues. CDR1 and CDR2 from the germline V gene are SGHTA and FQGNSA. The V end lost 5 bases, the J end lost 1 base, and 10 bases lay between the germline ends. Here the CDR3 DNA reads TGTGCCAGCAGCCTCTCTATACGCACAGATACGCAGTATTTT. This codes for CASSLSIRTDTQYF. The full variable domain, rest sourced from reference TRBV7-2 and TRBJ2-3, is GAGVSQSPSNKVTEKGKDVELRCDPISGHTALYWYRQSLGQGLEFLIYFQGNSAPDKSGLPSDRFSAERTGGSVSTLTIQRTQQEDSAVYLCASSLSIRTDTQYFGPGTRLTVL.

This clonotype has ten or more counts. The chain combines TRBV28 with TRBJ2-2; 11 bases are a match to TRBD2. The ends lost 6 bases at V and 5 bases at J; junction bases unmatched: 8. The CDR3 sequence is 16 residues long. CDR1 is MDHEN, CDR2 SYDVKM, per germline. The CDR3 loop is CASRGPGLAVTGELFF. CDR3 nucleotides: TGTGCCAGCAGGGGTCCGGGACTAGCGGTTACCGGGGAGCTGTTTTTT.

The V and J genes are TRBV10-3 and TRBJ2-7; D is possibly TRBD1 or TRBD2 (6 bases each). Germline V gives CDR1 ENHRY, CDR2 SYGVKD. The V and J ends lost 2 bases and 2 bases respectively, with 16 bases between them. The CDR3 sequence is 16 residues long. CDR3 in amino acids: CAISEPTGTGPYEQYF. Written as DNA, the CDR3 is TGTGCCATCAGTGAGCCCACAGGGACTGGCCCCTACGAGCAGTACTTC.

This clonotype was seen a handful of times. The V gene is TRBV6-5, the J gene TRBJ2-3, with D hard to call. CDR3 length: 13 residues. Between the trimmed V and J ends, which lost 2 bases and 4 bases, there was a span of 7 bases. Germline V gene sequence: CDR1 MNHEY, CDR2 SVGAGI. The CDR3 DNA sequence: TGTGCCAGCAGTTACCTTTATTCAGATACGCAGTATTTT. This encodes CASSYLYSDTQYF.